This TCR beta chain was observed in a study of cytomegalovirus exposure and HLA in healthy donors. Study in general: From donors who were HLA-typed, an early data release held 65 million to 85 million unique TCRs.

V shed 7 bases, J shed 0 bases, and the junction held 8 bases outside the gene matches. This CDR3 has 15 residues. Germline V lookup: CDR1 ENHRY, CDR2 SYGVKD. Study-wide findings and caveats: TCR beta sequences reportedly predicted the HLA-A and HLA-B alleles of most subjects accurately. When analyzed later, a missense DCLRE1C variant was found to be linked to TCR beta V- and J-gene trimming. According to a later analysis, most TCR beta chains associated with CMV appeared HLA-restricted.

The count of this clone is one. Its antigen is not known. Vbeta (60) and Jbeta (13) primers were used in the PCR. Profiled with immunoSEQ multiplex PCR; TCRdb holds only in-frame clones, not every one. Of approximately 120,000 clones listed, approximately 80% are singletons. The rearrangement joins TRBV10-3 to TRBJ2-7; TRBD1 matches at 8 bases. The sequence came from a woman in her thirties or forties in good health and CMV-seropositive. Sequences were obtained from PBMCs. The CDR3 DNA reads as TGTGCCATCAACCCGACAGGGGCGAACTCCTACGAGCAGTACTTC. Protein: CAINPTGANSYEQYF.